Shown below are 24 T cell receptor beta chains from a single sample sequenced in a study of blood T cells in healthy people across ages. Through a sample-barcoded 5' primer and a J-beta primer mix, a second PCR was run for roughly 7 to 11 cycles. TCRdb processed the 5' RACE reads anew with MiXCR; each CDR3 protein has one entry. The sample has about 1,400,000 distinct CDR3 sequences; almost 60% are singletons. The material sequenced was blood. The receptors stem from a man between 18 and 35 years old in good health.

This clonotype has a handful of counts. The chain recombines TRBV28 with TRBJ2-7; possibly TRBD1 for D (5 bases). From germline, CDR1 is MDHEN and CDR2 SYDVKM. CDR3 length: 13 amino acids. The V gene lost 6 bases and the J gene lost 9 bases, with 18 bases spanning the gap. CDR3 residues: CASRPNPGQWQYF. The CDR3, as DNA: TGTGCCAGCAGGCCAAATCCCGGACAATGGCAGTACTTC.

This sequence joins TRBV6-1 and TRBJ1-6, with 10 bases that match TRBD1. Germline CDR1 and CDR2: MNHNS and SASEGT. CDR3 length: 15 amino acids. The junction had 4 bases not matched to a gene; V was cut back by 6 bases and J by 5 bases. CDR3 in amino acids: CASSRDRGNNSPLHF. CDR3 bases: TGTGCCAGCAGCCGGGACAGGGGTAATAATTCACCCCTCCACTTT.

The chain uses TRBV20-1 and TRBJ1-5; D remains unclear. Germline CDR1 and CDR2: DFQATT and SNEGSKA (reference sequence). V was cut by 1 base and J by 2 bases, with 6 bases left in between. The CDR3 has 13 amino acids. CDR3 in amino acids: CSARVEGNQPQHF. As DNA, the CDR3 is TGCAGTGCTAGAGTAGAGGGCAATCAGCCCCAGCATTTT.

This clonotype was recorded a few times. The chain uses TRBV20-1 and TRBJ2-3; the match to TRBD2 covers 7 bases. CDR3 length equals 16 residues. V was pared by 1 base and J by 2 bases, with 9 bases of the junction left unmatched. The V gene's germline CDR1 is DFQATT and CDR2 SNEGSKA (reference sequence). The CDR3 sequence: CSARGVYGRLTDTQYF. CDR3 coding DNA: TGCAGTGCTAGAGGGGTATACGGGAGGCTCACAGATACGCAGTATTTT.

This clonotype has at least ten counts. This sequence joins TRBV5-1 and TRBJ2-4, with D possibly being TRBD1 or TRBD2 (6 bases each). Germline V CDR1 and CDR2: SGHRS, YFSETQ. The V and J ends lost 2 bases and 1 base respectively, with 7 bases between them. The CDR3 length is 14 residues. CDR3: CASSLGGAKNIQYF. The CDR3 DNA sequence: TGCGCCAGCAGCTTAGGGGGGGCCAAAAACATTCAGTACTTC. Drawing the rest from reference TRBV5-1 and TRBJ2-4, the complete variable domain is KAGVTQTPRYLIKTRGQQVTLSCSPISGHRSVSWYQQTPGQGLQFLFEYFSETQRNKGNFPGRFSGRQFSNSRSEMNVSTLELGDSALYLCASSLGGAKNIQYFGAGTRLSVL.

The chain uses TRBV6-5 and TRBJ2-3; 7 bases are a match to TRBD1. The V gene's germline CDR1 is MNHEY and CDR2 SVGAGI. Germline trimming cut 6 bases from V and 4 bases from J; bases unmatched to any gene: 10. The CDR3 runs 15 residues. CDR3 protein: CASSLTGMGPDTQYF. The CDR3 nucleotides read TGTGCCAGCAGCCTGACAGGGATGGGCCCAGATACGCAGTATTTT.

The rearrangement links TRBV7-6 to TRBJ1-1; TRBD1 is a possible D gene (6 bases). V lost 5 bases to trimming and J lost 8 bases, with 21 bases between them. Germline lookup yields CDR1 SGHVS and CDR2 FNYEAQ. The CDR3 extends over 15 amino acids. CDR3 sequence reads: CASSPPNRERAEAFF. The CDR3 DNA sequence: TGTGCCAGCAGCCCGCCGAACAGGGAGAGGGCCGAAGCTTTCTTT.

This chain uses TRBV20-1 with TRBJ2-3; no clear D. In germline, CDR1 is DFQATT, CDR2 SNEGSKA (reference sequence). Trimming took off 4 bases at V and 6 bases at J, with 14 bases between the two ends. This CDR3 is built from 13 residues. The CDR3 region is CSAINRASDTQYF. CDR3 nucleotides: TGCAGTGCTATAAATCGGGCCTCCGATACGCAGTATTTT.

The rearrangement links TRBV28 to TRBJ2-3; TRBD2 matches 8 bases. In germline, CDR1 is MDHEN, CDR2 SYDVKM. Trimming removed 6 bases from V and 1 base from J; junction bases left unmatched: 3. This CDR3 contains 14 residues. Written as DNA, the CDR3 is TGTGCCAGCAGCATAGCGGGGCGCACAGATACGCAGTATTTT. Residues: CASSIAGRTDTQYF.

The rearrangement joins TRBV5-1 to TRBJ2-2; D remains ambiguous. CDR1 and CDR2 from the germline V gene are SGHRS and YFSETQ. V lost 6 bases and J lost 5, with 14 bases in between. The CDR3 contains 14 residues. The chain's CDR3 is CASTLQTQTGELFF. The CDR3 nucleotides are TGCGCCAGCACCTTACAGACCCAAACCGGGGAGCTGTTTTTT. Using reference TRBV5-1 and TRBJ2-2 for the parts outside the CDR3, the full variable domain is KAGVTQTPRYLIKTRGQQVTLSCSPISGHRSVSWYQQTPGQGLQFLFEYFSETQRNKGNFPGRFSGRQFSNSRSEMNVSTLELGDSALYLCASTLQTQTGELFFGEGSRLTVL.

The V gene is TRBV20-1, the J gene TRBJ2-2; D may be TRBD2 (5 bases). The CDR3 is 13 amino acids. Trimming left V 4 bases short and J 1 base short, with 7 bases between. Germline-derived CDR1 and CDR2 are DFQATT and SNEGSKA (reference sequence). The CDR3 loop reads CSAIALNTGELFF. The CDR3 coding sequence is TGCAGTGCTATAGCGTTGAACACCGGGGAGCTGTTTTTT.

The J gene is TRBJ1-1, the V gene TRBV5-1; 7 bases match TRBD1. This CDR3 contains 15 residues. The germline gives CDR1 SGHRS, CDR2 YFSETQ. J gave up 3 bases and V 2 bases, and 7 bases lay outside the gene matches. The CDR3 sequence: CASSLDGDRHTEAFF. CDR3 sequence (DNA): TGCGCCAGCAGCTTAGATGGGGACAGACACACTGAAGCTTTCTTT.

This clonotype was counted between two and nine times. CDR3 protein: CASSLWGGTTVEQYF. CDR3 bases: TGTGCCAGCAGTTTATGGGGAGGGACGACCGTCGAGCAGTACTTC. The rearrangement uses TRBV28 and TRBJ2-7; the match to TRBD2 covers 7 bases. J was trimmed by 6 bases and V by 0 bases; bases with no gene match: 8. This CDR3 has 15 amino acids. CDR1 is MDHEN and CDR2 is SYDVKM in the germline V gene.

This clonotype has just one count. This chain joins TRBV6-1 and TRBJ2-1; D is undetermined. The CDR3 consists of 16 residues. Trimming pared 2 bases from V and 0 bases from J, leaving 11 bases between. Germline V CDR1 and CDR2: MNHNS, SASEGT. This CDR3 is CASSELSSSSYNEQFF. Written as DNA, the CDR3 is TGTGCCAGCAGTGAACTGTCATCTAGCTCCTACAATGAGCAGTTCTTC.

The genes are TRBV11-2 and TRBJ2-1; maybe TRBD1 (5 bases). Germline lookup yields CDR1 SGHAT and CDR2 FQNNGV. This CDR3 comprises 15 residues. Trimming cost V 0 bases and J 3 bases, with 9 bases left between them. The CDR3 DNA is TGTGCCAGCAGCTTAGAGGGGCGGAGCTACAATGAGCAGTTCTTC. Protein sequence: CASSLEGRSYNEQFF.

The chain employs TRBV14 and TRBJ2-4, with TRBD1 matching 8 bases. The DNA end favors TRBJ2-7, so the J call may be wrong. The CDR3 sequence is 15 residues long. Looked up from germline, CDR1 is SGHDN and CDR2 is FVKESK. The CDR3 loop reads CASSHRGQAAVEQYF. DNA of the CDR3: TGTGCCAGCAGCCACCGGGGACAGGCCGCTGTCGAGCAGTACTTC.

The DNA for the CDR3 is TGTGCCAGCAGCTTACTCGGCCTTCGCACAGATACGCAGTATTTT. The encoded protein is CASSLLGLRTDTQYF. This chain joins TRBV7-9 and TRBJ2-3; no definite D call. Per the germline V gene, CDR1 is SEHNR and CDR2 is FQNEAQ (reference sequence). Trimming removed 2 bases at V and 1 base at J, with 10 bases between. The CDR3 has 15 residues.

This rearrangement joins TRBV4-1 to TRBJ2-3, with TRBD1 matching 7 bases. Germline assignment: CDR1 MGHRA and CDR2 YSYEKL. The V segment lost 0 bases and the J segment 8 bases; nucleotides outside the gene matches: 8. The length of the CDR3 is 15 residues. The CDR3 sequence: CASSQDGDSSLTQYF. As DNA, the CDR3 is TGCGCCAGCAGCCAAGATGGGGACAGTTCGCTTACGCAGTATTTT.

This clonotype was recorded a few times. V usage is TRBV29-1 and J usage is TRBJ1-2, with a tentative D call TRBD1 (5 bases). V was cut by 6 bases and J by 3 bases, with 14 bases left in between. Germline V CDR1 and CDR2: SQVTM, ANQGSEA. There are 13 residues in the CDR3. The CDR3 DNA reads as TGCAGCGTACCTCCCAGGGCCGACTATGGCTACACCTTC. Translation: CSVPPRADYGYTF. The full variable domain, in which reference TRBV29-1 and TRBJ1-2 provide the parts outside the CDR3, is SAVISQKPSRDICQRGTSLTIQCQVDSQVTMMFWYRQQPGQSLTLIATANQGSEATYESGFVIDKFPISRPNLTFSTLTVSNMSPEDSSIYLCSVPPRADYGYTFGSGTRLTVV.

J is TRBJ2-1 and V is TRBV14; tentative D call: TRBD1 (5 bases). CDR3 length equals 11 residues. Trimming cost V 1 base and J 14 bases, with 9 bases left between them. In germline, CDR1 is SGHDN, CDR2 FVKESK. The DNA of the CDR3 is TGTGCCAGCAGCCAAGGTCCGACAGAGTTCTTC. Protein product: CASSQGPTEFF.

This rearrangement joins TRBV20-1 to TRBJ2-2; 10 nucleotides match TRBD2. Germline trimming cut 5 bases from V and 4 bases from J; bases unmatched to any gene: 7. CDR1 is DFQATT, CDR2 SNEGSKA, per germline (reference sequence). CDR3 length: 15 amino acids. Here the CDR3 reads CSAPLAGDPTGELFF. CDR3 bases: TGCAGTGCTCCTCTAGCGGGGGATCCCACCGGGGAGCTGTTTTTT.

This sequence joins TRBV20-1 and TRBJ2-1; the D is unclear. CDR3 length: 13 amino acids. Trimming removed 7 bases from V and 2 bases from J, with 12 bases in between. Germline CDR1 and CDR2: DFQATT and SNEGSKA (reference sequence). The CDR3 nucleotides are TGCAGTGTCGAAGGAACCACCTACAATGAGCAGTTCTTC. Its protein product is CSVEGTTYNEQFF.

CDR3 residues: CASSEWTRLNEQFF. The CDR3 DNA is TGTGCCAGCAGTGAATGGACAAGACTAAATGAGCAGTTCTTC. The chain is built from TRBV25-1 and TRBJ2-1; D tentatively fits TRBD1 or TRBD2 (5 bases each). The length of the CDR3 is 14 residues. The V and J ends lost 1 base and 7 bases respectively, with 11 bases between them. The germline V gene encodes CDR1 MGHDK and CDR2 SYGVNS.

This chain links TRBV4-1 with TRBJ1-2; no clear D. Trimming shortened V by 0 bases and J by 4 bases, and 12 bases separated the two germline ends. Looked up from germline, CDR1 is MGHRA and CDR2 is YSYEKL. The CDR3 runs to 15 residues. CDR3: CASSQENSFGYGYTF. CDR3 bases: TGCGCCAGCAGCCAAGAGAACTCCTTTGGCTATGGCTACACCTTC.